These T cell receptor beta chains were read from a single sample in a study of shared clonotypes between healthy human individuals. The data were produced by immunoSEQ multiplex PCR, yet TCRdb's version contains in-frame clones alone and is incomplete. The sample has around 610,000 clones, approximately 96% seen once; the top ten hold less than 0.12%. The sequencing input was naive CD8+ T cells sorted from blood. The source of these receptors is a woman in her 30s in good health. Each CDR3 is given with its conserved first and last residue. The order of the fields is V gene, CDR3 length, clone size, J gene, D gene, CDR3 DNA, CDR3 protein. The D gene is left open where the match is weak. Size values are once, few and many counts, or a class for expanded clones, and some rows have none.

TRBV7-2	16	-	TRBJ2-1	TRBD2	TGTGCCAGCAGCCCCCCGGGACTAGCGGGAAGTAATGAGCAGTTCTTC	CASSPPGLAGSNEQFF
TRBV27	13	-	TRBJ2-7	TRBD2	TGTGCCAGCCGCCGCGGGACTAGCCACGAGCAGTACTTC	CASRRGTSHEQYF
TRBV27	16	-	TRBJ2-5	-	TGTGCCAGCAGTATGGGGGCGGGAGCGGGCCGGGAGACCCAGTACTTC	CASSMGAGAGRETQYF
TRBV4-1	15	-	TRBJ2-1	-	TGCGCCAGCAGCCAATTAGTGTCCTTGAGGGATGAGCAGTTCTTC	CASSQLVSLRDEQFF
TRBV28	16	-	TRBJ2-2	-	TGTGCCAGCAGCTTCCCGGGTGCGACGAACACCGGGGAGCTGTTTTTT	CASSFPGATNTGELFF
TRBV7-2	13	-	TRBJ2-5	-	TGTGCCAGCAGCTTAGTAGGCCAAGAGACCCAGTACTTC	CASSLVGQETQYF
TRBV7-2	14	-	TRBJ2-7	TRBD2	TGTGCCAGCAGCCTCGGACTAGCGTCCTACGAGCAGTACTTC	CASSLGLASYEQYF
TRBV29-1	13	-	TRBJ2-7	-	TGCAGCGTTGTGGGAAAACCTTCCTACGAGCAGTACTTC	CSVVGKPSYEQYF
TRBV13	12	-	TRBJ2-1	TRBD2	TGTGCCAGCAGCCGGACTAGCAATGAGCAGTTCTTC	CASSRTSNEQFF
TRBV7-6	14	-	TRBJ2-3	-	TGTGCCAGCAGCTCCAGGGGTAGCACAGATACGCAGTATTTT	CASSSRGSTDTQYF
TRBV7-5	19	-	TRBJ2-5	-	TGTGTCAGAAGCGCACACCGGTTGGGACAGGGGCGTCGGAAAGAGACCCAGTACTTC	CVRSAHRLGQGRRKETQYF
TRBV27	14	once	TRBJ2-7	-	TGTGCCAGCAGTCCCCGGGACGGCGCCTACGAGCAGTACTTC	CASSPRDGAYEQYF
TRBV28	13	-	TRBJ1-2	-	TGTGCCGCCTCCGGGGGCAGGGTTGGTGGCTACACCTTC	CAASGGRVGGYTF
TRBV7-6	15	-	TRBJ2-5	TRBD2	TGTGCCAGCAGCCAATCCCGAGGACTAGGAGAGACCCAGTACTTC	CASSQSRGLGETQYF
TRBV25-1	14	-	TRBJ1-5	-	TGTGCCAGCAGTGAATGGCAGGGCAATCAGCCCCAGCATTTT	CASSEWQGNQPQHF
TRBV27	15	-	TRBJ2-1	-	TGTGCCAGCAGTTTATCCCGGGGACAACTCAATGAGCAGTTCTTC	CASSLSRGQLNEQFF
TRBV27	13	-	TRBJ2-7	-	TGTGCCAGCAGTTTCGGCAGGCCCTACGAGCAGTACTTC	CASSFGRPYEQYF
TRBV7-9	16	-	TRBJ1-5	TRBD1	TGTGCCAGCAGCCCTCAGGGGGCGGGGAGCAATCAGCCCCAGCATTTT	CASSPQGAGSNQPQHF
TRBV5-6	16	-	TRBJ2-2	-	TGTGCCAGCAGCTTGGGGCACGGCTCCAACACCGGGGAGCTGTTTTTT	CASSLGHGSNTGELFF
TRBV7-8	17	-	TRBJ2-1	TRBD2	TGTGCCAGCAGCTTAGGTCCTAGCGGGAGGCCAAACAATGAGCAGTTCTTC	CASSLGPSGRPNNEQFF
TRBV2	15	-	TRBJ1-2	TRBD1	TGTGCCAGCAGAGGAAGGGGACAGGGCTACTATGGCTACACCTTC	CASRGRGQGYYGYTF
TRBV27	14	-	TRBJ1-4	-	TGTGCCAGCAGTTTTTTTGGGGCCGACGAAAAACTGTTTTTT	CASSFFGADEKLFF
TRBV13	15	-	TRBJ2-3	-	TGTGCCAGCAGCTGGACGTCTTCTGGCACAGATACGCAGTATTTT	CASSWTSSGTDTQYF
TRBV19	18	-	TRBJ2-1	TRBD2	TGTGCCAGTAGTCCCAGCCTCAGCGGCGGGAGGGTATACAATGAGCAGTTCTTC	CASSPSLSGGRVYNEQFF
TRBV5-1	12	once	TRBJ2-7	-	TGCGCCAGCAGCTTCAATTCCTACGAGCAGTACTTC	CASSFNSYEQYF
TRBV19	11	-	TRBJ2-7	-	TGTGCCAGTAGTATTGGGGTTGAGCAGTACTTC	CASSIGVEQYF
TRBV19	14	-	TRBJ1-2	-	TGTGCCAGTAGTAACCCCGGGACCAACTATGGCTACACCTTC	CASSNPGTNYGYTF
TRBV22-1	14	-	TRBJ1-2	-	TGTCCTGGGAGCGCACTTGGCAGGCGGACTGGCTACACCTTC	CPGSALGRRTGYTF
TRBV6-5	13	-	TRBJ2-7	-	TGTGCCAGCACCTTCTCCGGGGTGGACGAGCAGTACTTC	CASTFSGVDEQYF
TRBV30	13	-	TRBJ2-5	-	TGTGCCTGGACCTTAGACAGCCAAGAGACCCAGTACTTC	CAWTLDSQETQYF
TRBV2	12	-	TRBJ1-2	-	TGTGCCAGCGTGAGGGAGGGGGATGGCTACACCTTC	CASVREGDGYTF
TRBV25-1	15	once	TRBJ1-2	-	TGTGCCAGCAGTATTTCATCAAAACCAGTCGATGGCTACACCTTC	CASSISSKPVDGYTF
TRBV28	18	-	TRBJ2-5	TRBD2	TGTGCCAGCAGTTTCTCCGCTAGCGGTGAAAGGTACCAAGAGACCCAGTACTTC	CASSFSASGERYQETQYF
TRBV9	14	-	TRBJ1-1	-	TGTGCCAGCAGCGTAGGGGGGAGTGACACTGAAGCTTTCTTT	CASSVGGSDTEAFF
TRBV27	13	-	TRBJ2-7	-	TGTGCCAGCAGCAGAGGACAGACCTACGAGCAGTACTTC	CASSRGQTYEQYF
TRBV10-3	16	-	TRBJ2-6	-	TGTGCCATCAGTGAGGCGGGGACCGCGGAGCCCAACGTCCTGACTTTC	CAISEAGTAEPNVLTF
TRBV5-6	12	-	TRBJ2-2	-	TGTGCCAGCAGCTTGGAGCCCGGGGAGCTGTTTTTT	CASSLEPGELFF
TRBV5-8	13	-	TRBJ1-2	-	TGTGCCAGCAACCCTAAAACGCGAGATGGCTACACCTTC	CASNPKTRDGYTF
TRBV6-6	14	-	TRBJ2-2	-	TGTGCCAGCAGTTACTCGAGCCGCACCGGGGAGCTGTTTTTT	CASSYSSRTGELFF
TRBV12-5	17	-	TRBJ2-1	TRBD2	TGTGCTAGTGGTTTGGTACTTGGGACTAGCGGGGACAATGAGCAGTTCTTC	CASGLVLGTSGDNEQFF
TRBV27	16	-	TRBJ2-1	-	TGTGCCAGCAGTTTAGGGGCGGGGAGCTCCTACAATGAGCAGTTCTTC	CASSLGAGSSYNEQFF
TRBV4-2	18	-	TRBJ2-1	-	TGTGCCAGCAGCCAAGATGTGTTGGCGGCGGGAACCTACAATGAGCAGTTCTTC	CASSQDVLAAGTYNEQFF
TRBV5-4	14	-	TRBJ1-1	-	TGTGCCAGCAAAGACCGGTCGGGGAACCCTGAAGCTTTCTTT	CASKDRSGNPEAFF
TRBV7-9	15	-	TRBJ2-4	-	TGTGCCAGCAGCTTGGGCGGGAACGCCAAAAACATTCAGTACTTC	CASSLGGNAKNIQYF
TRBV7-6	16	-	TRBJ2-7	TRBD2	TGTGCCAGCAGCTTAGCCGGGACCGGGACTAGCGACGAGCAGTACTTC	CASSLAGTGTSDEQYF
TRBV19	15	-	TRBJ2-3	-	TGTGCCAGTAGTATCGTCGGAGGGCCCACAGATACGCAGTATTTT	CASSIVGGPTDTQYF
TRBV29-1	14	-	TRBJ2-5	-	TGCAGCGTTGATACCCGGACCGGGGGCGAGACCCAGTACTTC	CSVDTRTGGETQYF
TRBV5-6	13	once	TRBJ2-2	-	TGTGCCAGCAGCTTGGGGACAACCGGGGAGCTGTTTTTT	CASSLGTTGELFF
TRBV28	15	-	TRBJ2-7	TRBD2	TGTGCCAGCAGTTACCTAGCGGGAGCCTTCTACGAGCAGTACTTC	CASSYLAGAFYEQYF
TRBV5-8	13	-	TRBJ2-3	-	TGTGCCAGCAGCTACGGACTGACAGATACGCAGTATTTT	CASSYGLTDTQYF
TRBV27	14	-	TRBJ2-7	-	TGTGCCAGCAGTTTTTCCGGGAGAAGGTACGAGCAGTACTTC	CASSFSGRRYEQYF
TRBV28	14	-	TRBJ2-7	-	TGTGCCAGCAGTTTTAGAGCGGTTACCTACGAGCAGTACTTC	CASSFRAVTYEQYF
TRBV28	18	once	TRBJ2-3	TRBD1	TGTGCCAGCAGTTTAGTCCCGGGACAGGGAACAGGCACAGATACGCAGTATTTT	CASSLVPGQGTGTDTQYF